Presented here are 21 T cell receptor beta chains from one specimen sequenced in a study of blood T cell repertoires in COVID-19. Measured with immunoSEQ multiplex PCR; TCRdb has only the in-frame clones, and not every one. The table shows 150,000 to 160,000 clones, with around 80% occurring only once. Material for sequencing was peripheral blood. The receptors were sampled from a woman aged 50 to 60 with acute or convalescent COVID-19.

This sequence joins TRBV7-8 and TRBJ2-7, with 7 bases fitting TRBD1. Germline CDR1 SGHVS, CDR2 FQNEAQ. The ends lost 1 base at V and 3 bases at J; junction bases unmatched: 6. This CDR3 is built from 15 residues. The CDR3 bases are TGTGCCAGCAGCTTAGGGTCCGGGACAGTCTACGAGCAGTACTTC. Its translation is CASSLGSGTVYEQYF. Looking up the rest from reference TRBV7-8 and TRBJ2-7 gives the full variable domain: GAGVSQSPRYKVAKRGQDVALRCDPISGHVSLFWYQQALGQGPEFLTYFQNEAQLDKSGLPSDRFFAERPEGSVSTLKIQRTQQEDSAVYLCASSLGSGTVYEQYFGPGTRLTVT.

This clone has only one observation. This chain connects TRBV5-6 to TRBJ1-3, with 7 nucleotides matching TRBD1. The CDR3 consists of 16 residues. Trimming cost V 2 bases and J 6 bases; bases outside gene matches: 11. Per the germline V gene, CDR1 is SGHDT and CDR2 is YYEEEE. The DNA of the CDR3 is TGTGCCAGCAGCTTATTTCAGACAGGGTATACAAACACCATATATTTT. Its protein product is CASSLFQTGYTNTIYF. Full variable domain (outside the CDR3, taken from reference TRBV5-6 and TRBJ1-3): DAGVTQSPTHLIKTRGQQVTLRCSPKSGHDTVSWYQQALGQGPQFIFQYYEEEERQRGNFPDRFSGHQFPNYSSELNVNALLLGDSALYLCASSLFQTGYTNTIYFGEGSWLTVV.

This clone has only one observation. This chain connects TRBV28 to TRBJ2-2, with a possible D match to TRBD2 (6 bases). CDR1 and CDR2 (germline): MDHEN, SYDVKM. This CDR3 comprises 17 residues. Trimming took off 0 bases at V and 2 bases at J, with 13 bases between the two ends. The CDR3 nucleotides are TGTGCCAGCAGTTTATGGTTCGGGAGCCGTAACACCGGGGAGCTGTTTTTT. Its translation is CASSLWFGSRNTGELFF.

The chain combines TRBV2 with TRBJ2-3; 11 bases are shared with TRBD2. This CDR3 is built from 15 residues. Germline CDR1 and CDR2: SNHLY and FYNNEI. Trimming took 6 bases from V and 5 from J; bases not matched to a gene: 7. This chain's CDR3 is CASSIAGGQGDTQYF. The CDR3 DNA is TGTGCCAGCAGCATAGCGGGGGGGCAGGGAGATACGCAGTATTTT. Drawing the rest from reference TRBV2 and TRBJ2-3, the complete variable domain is EPEVTQTPSHQVTQMGQEVILRCVPISNHLYFYWYRQILGQKVEFLVSFYNNEISEKSEIFDDQFSVERPDGSNFTLKIRSTKLEDSAMYFCASSIAGGQGDTQYFGPGTRLTVL.

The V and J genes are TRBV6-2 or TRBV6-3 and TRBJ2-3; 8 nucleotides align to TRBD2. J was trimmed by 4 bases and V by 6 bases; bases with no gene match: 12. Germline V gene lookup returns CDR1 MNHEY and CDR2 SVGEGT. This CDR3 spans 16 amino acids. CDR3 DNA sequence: TGTGCCAGCAGCCCTTTAGGAGCGGGAGATCCAGATACGCAGTATTTT. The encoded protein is CASSPLGAGDPDTQYF.

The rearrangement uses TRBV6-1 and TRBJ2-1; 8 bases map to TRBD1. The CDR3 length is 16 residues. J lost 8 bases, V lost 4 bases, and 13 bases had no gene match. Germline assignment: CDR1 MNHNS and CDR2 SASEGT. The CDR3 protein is CASSATGGSGRHEQFF. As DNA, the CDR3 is TGTGCCAGCAGTGCTACAGGGGGTTCGGGGAGGCATGAGCAGTTCTTC.

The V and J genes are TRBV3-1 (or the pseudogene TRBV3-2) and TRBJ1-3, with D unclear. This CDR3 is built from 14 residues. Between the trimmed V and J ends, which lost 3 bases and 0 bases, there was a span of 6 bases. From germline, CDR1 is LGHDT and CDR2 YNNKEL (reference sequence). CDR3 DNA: TGTGCCAGCAGCCACCAGGACTCTGGAAACACCATATATTTT. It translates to CASSHQDSGNTIYF.

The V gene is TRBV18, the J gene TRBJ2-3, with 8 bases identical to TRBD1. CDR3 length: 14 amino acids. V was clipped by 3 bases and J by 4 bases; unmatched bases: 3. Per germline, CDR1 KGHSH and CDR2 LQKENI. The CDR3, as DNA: TGTGCCAGCTCACCCGGGACAGGCTCAGATACGCAGTATTTT. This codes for CASSPGTGSDTQYF.

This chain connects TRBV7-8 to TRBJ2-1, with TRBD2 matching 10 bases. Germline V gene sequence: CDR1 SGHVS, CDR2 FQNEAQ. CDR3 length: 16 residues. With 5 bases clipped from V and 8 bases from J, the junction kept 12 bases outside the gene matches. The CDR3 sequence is CASSPPGLALEYEQFF. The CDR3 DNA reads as TGTGCCAGCAGCCCGCCGGGACTAGCGTTGGAGTATGAGCAGTTCTTC.

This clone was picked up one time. The chain's CDR3 is CASSPGGPETQYF. CDR3 nucleotides: TGTGCCAGCAGTCCAGGGGGCCCAGAGACCCAGTACTTC. The rearrangement links TRBV3-1 (or the pseudogene TRBV3-2) to TRBJ2-5, with TRBD1 matching over 8 bases. Per the germline V gene, CDR1 is LGHDT and CDR2 is YNNKEL (reference sequence). J was trimmed by 4 bases and V by 6 bases; bases with no gene match: 4. This CDR3 comprises 13 residues.

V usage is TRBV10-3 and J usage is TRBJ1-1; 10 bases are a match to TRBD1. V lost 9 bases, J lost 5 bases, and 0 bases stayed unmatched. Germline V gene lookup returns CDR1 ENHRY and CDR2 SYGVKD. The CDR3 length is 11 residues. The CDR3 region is CAMGQGTEAFF. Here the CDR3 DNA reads TGTGCCATGGGACAGGGGACTGAAGCTTTCTTT.

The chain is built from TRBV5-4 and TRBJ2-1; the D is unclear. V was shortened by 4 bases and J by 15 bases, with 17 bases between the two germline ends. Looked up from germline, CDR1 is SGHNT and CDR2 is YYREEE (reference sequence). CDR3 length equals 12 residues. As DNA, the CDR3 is TGTGCCAGCAGCGCTACTAACTTAGGTCTGTTCTTC. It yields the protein CASSATNLGLFF.

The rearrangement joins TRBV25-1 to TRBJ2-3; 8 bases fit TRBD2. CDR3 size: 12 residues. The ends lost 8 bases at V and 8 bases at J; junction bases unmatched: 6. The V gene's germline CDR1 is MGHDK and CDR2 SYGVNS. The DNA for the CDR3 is TGTGCCAGCCGGGGGGGGTCCGGTACGCAGTATTTT. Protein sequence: CASRGGSGTQYF.

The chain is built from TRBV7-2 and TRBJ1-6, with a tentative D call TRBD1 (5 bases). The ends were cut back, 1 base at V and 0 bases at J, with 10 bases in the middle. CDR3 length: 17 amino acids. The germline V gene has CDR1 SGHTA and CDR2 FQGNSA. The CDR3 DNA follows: TGTGCCAGCAGCTTAGGCGGGACTAGCTCCTATAATTCACCCCTCCACTTT. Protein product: CASSLGGTSSYNSPLHF.

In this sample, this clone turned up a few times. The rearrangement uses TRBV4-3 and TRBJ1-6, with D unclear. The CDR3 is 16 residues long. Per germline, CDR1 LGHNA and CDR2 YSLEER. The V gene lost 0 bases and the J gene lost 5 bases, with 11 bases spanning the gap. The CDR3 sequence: CASSQDAQANNSPLHF. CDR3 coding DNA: TGCGCCAGCAGCCAAGATGCCCAGGCTAATAATTCACCCCTCCACTTT.

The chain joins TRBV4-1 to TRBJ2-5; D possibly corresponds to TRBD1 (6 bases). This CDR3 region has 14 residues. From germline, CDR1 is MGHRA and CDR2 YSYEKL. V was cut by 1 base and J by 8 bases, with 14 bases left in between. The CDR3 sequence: CASSQAPPQGTQYF. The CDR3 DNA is TGCGCCAGCAGCCAAGCCCCGCCACAGGGAACCCAGTACTTC.

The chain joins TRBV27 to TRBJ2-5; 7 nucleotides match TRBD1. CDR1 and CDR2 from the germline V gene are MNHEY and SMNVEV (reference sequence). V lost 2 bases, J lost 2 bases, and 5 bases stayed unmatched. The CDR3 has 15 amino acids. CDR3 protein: CASSLPSGGQETQYF. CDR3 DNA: TGTGCCAGCAGTTTACCTTCAGGGGGACAAGAGACCCAGTACTTC.

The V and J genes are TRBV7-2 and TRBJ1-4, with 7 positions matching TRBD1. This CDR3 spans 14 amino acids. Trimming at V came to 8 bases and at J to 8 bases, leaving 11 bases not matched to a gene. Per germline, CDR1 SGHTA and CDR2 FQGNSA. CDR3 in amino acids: CASGHRGGREKLFF. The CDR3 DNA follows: TGTGCCAGCGGGCATCGAGGGGGCAGGGAAAAACTGTTTTTT.

The CDR3 DNA sequence: TGTGCCAGCAGCCAAGATCCCAGGGGAATTAATTCACCCCTCCACTTT. Translating it yields CASSQDPRGINSPLHF. The chain is built from TRBV4-2 and TRBJ1-6; maybe TRBD1 (6 bases). Trimming took 0 bases from V and 6 from J, leaving 12 bases between them. The germline CDR1 and CDR2 sequences are LGHNA and YNFKEQ. The CDR3 covers 16 residues.

CDR3 nucleotides: TGCGCCAGCAGCCAAGGAAGGACTAGCGGGGGGCCCTACAATGAGCAGTTCTTC. Encoded protein: CASSQGRTSGGPYNEQFF. The chain uses TRBV4-1 and TRBJ2-1; 14 bases line up with TRBD2. Germline V gene sequence: CDR1 MGHRA, CDR2 YSYEKL. The CDR3 extends over 18 amino acids. Germline trimming cut 1 base from V and 2 bases from J; bases unmatched to any gene: 4.

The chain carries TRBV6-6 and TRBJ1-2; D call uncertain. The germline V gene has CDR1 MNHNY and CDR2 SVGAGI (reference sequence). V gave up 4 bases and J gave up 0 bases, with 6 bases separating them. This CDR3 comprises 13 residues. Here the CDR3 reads CASSSTANYGYTF. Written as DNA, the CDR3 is TGTGCCAGCAGTTCCACAGCTAACTATGGCTACACCTTC.